This T cell receptor (beta chain) was captured in a study of CDR3 diversity in severe acne. The CDR3 totals 18 residues. Per germline, CDR1 LNHNV and CDR2 YYDKDF (reference sequence). V dropped 0 bases and J dropped 2 bases, with 18 bases sitting between them. One entry per CDR3 protein results from TCRdb running MiXCR on the PCR reads. Of fewer than 100,000 distinct CDR3 sequences listed, over 40% are singletons. What was sequenced was blood. The rearrangement joins TRBV15 to TRBJ2-3; D remains unclear. The receptor's source is a male donor in good health, without acne. CDR3 region: CATSRDAQTDGNTDTQYF. The CDR3 coding sequence is TGTGCCACCAGCAGAGATGCTCAAACAGATGGCAACACAGATACGCAGTATTTT. The entire variable domain, with the rest obtained from reference TRBV15 and TRBJ2-3, is as follows: DAMVIQNPRYQVTQFGKPVTLSCSQTLNHNVMYWYQQKSSQAPKLLFHYYDKDFNNEADTPDNFQSRRPNTSFCFLDIRSPGLGDTAMYLCATSRDAQTDGNTDTQYFGPGTRLTVL.